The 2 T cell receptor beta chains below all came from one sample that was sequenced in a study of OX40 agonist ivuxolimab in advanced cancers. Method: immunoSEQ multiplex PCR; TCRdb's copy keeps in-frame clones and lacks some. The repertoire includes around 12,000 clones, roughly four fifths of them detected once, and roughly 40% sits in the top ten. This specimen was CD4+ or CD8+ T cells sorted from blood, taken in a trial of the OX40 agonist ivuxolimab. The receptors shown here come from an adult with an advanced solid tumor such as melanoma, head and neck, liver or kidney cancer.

CDR3 sequence reads: CASRPDSDYEKLFF. The CDR3 DNA follows: TGTGCCAGCAGACCCGACAGCGATTATGAAAAACTGTTTTTT. The J gene is TRBJ1-4, the V gene TRBV7-6; D perhaps matches TRBD1 (5 bases). Trimming took 6 bases from V and 6 from J, leaving 14 bases between them. The CDR3 runs 14 residues. Germline loops: CDR1 SGHVS, CDR2 FNYEAQ.

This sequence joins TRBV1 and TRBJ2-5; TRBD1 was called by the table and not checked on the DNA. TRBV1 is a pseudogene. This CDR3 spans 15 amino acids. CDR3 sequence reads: CTSSQEGQGLETQYF. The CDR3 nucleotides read TGCACCAGCAGCCAAGAAGGACAGGGGTTGGAGACCCAGTACTTC.